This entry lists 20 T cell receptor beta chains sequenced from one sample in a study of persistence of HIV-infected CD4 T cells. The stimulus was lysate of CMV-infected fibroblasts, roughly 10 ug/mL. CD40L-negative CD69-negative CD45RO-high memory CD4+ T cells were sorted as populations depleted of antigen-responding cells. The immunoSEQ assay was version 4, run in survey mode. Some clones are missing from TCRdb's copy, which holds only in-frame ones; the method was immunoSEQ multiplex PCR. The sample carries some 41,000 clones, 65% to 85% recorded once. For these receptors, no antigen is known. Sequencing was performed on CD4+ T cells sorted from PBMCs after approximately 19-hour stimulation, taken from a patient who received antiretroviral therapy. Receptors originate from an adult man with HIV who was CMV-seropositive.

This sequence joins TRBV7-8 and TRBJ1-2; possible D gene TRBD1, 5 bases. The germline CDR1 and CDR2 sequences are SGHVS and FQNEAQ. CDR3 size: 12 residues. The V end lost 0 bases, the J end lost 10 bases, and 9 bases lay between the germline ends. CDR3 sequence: CASSLARETYTF. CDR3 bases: TGTGCCAGCAGCTTAGCCAGGGAAACCTACACCTTC.

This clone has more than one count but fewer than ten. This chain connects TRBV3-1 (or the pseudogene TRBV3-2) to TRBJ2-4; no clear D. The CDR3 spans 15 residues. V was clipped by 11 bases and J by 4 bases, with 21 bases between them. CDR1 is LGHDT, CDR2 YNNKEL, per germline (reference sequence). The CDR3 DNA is TGTGCCGACGGAGTCGGGCGCCCTCTTAAAAACATTCAGTACTTC. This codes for CADGVGRPLKNIQYF.

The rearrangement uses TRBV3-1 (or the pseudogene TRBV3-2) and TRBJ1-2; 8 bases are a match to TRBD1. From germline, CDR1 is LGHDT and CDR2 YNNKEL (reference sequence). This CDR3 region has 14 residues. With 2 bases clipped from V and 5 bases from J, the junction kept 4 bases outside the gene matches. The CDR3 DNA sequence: TGTGCCAGCAGCCAAAGGCAGGGGGCGTATGGCTACACCTTC. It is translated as CASSQRQGAYGYTF.

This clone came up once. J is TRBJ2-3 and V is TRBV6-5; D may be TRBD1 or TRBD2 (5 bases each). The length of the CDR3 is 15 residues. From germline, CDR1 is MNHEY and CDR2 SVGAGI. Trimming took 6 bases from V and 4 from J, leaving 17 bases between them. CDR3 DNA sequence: TGTGCCAGCAGGTCCCCGGGACCGGCTGCAGATACGCAGTATTTT. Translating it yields CASRSPGPAADTQYF.

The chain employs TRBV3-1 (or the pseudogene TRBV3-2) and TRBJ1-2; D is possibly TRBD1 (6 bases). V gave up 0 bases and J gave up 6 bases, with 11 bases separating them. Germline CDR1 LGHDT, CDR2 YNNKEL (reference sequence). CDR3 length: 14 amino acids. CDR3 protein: CASSQEGRGDGYTF. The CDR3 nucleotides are TGTGCCAGCAGCCAAGAAGGCAGGGGAGATGGCTACACCTTC.

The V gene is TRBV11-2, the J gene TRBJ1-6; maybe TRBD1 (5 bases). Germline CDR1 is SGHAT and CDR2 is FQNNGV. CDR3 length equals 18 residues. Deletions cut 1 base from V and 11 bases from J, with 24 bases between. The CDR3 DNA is TGTGCCAGCAGCTTAGTGCCCAGTTTCGGCAGGGATTACCCACCCCTCCACTTT. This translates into CASSLVPSFGRDYPPLHF.

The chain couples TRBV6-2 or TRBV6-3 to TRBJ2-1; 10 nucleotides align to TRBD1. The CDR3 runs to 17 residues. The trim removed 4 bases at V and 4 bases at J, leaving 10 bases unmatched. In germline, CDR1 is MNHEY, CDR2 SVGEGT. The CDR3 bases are TGTGCCAGCAGTTCGGGGACAGGGGCTTTTGTTTACAATGAGCAGTTCTTC. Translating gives CASSSGTGAFVYNEQFF.

The CDR3 bases are TGTGCCAGCAGCTTAGGTAGCAGAAGAACAGATACGCAGTATTTT. Encoded protein: CASSLGSRRTDTQYF. The chain combines TRBV7-2 with TRBJ2-3; D unclear. Germline-derived CDR1 and CDR2 are SGHTA and FQGNSA. The CDR3 length is 15 residues. The ends were cut back, 1 base at V and 3 bases at J, with 11 bases in the middle.

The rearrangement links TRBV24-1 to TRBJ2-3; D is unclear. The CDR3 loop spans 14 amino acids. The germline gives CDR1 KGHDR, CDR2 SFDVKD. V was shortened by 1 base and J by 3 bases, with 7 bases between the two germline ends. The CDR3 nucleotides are TGTGCCACCAGTGATTTAGTCCAGACAGATACGCAGTATTTT. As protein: CATSDLVQTDTQYF.

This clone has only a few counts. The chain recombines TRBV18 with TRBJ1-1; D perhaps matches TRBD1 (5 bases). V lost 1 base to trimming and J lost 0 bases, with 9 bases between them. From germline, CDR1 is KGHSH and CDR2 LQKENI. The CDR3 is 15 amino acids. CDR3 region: CASSPLGGMNTEAFF. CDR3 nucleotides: TGTGCCAGCTCACCACTGGGGGGGATGAACACTGAAGCTTTCTTT.

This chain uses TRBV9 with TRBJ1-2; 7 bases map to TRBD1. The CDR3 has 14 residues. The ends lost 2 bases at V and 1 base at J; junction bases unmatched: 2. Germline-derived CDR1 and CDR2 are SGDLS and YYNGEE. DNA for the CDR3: TGTGCCAGCAGCGTCAGGGGGGTTAACTATGGCTACACCTTC. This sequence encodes CASSVRGVNYGYTF. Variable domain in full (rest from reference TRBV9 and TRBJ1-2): DSGVTQTPKHLITATGQRVTLRCSPRSGDLSVYWYQQSLDQGLQFLIQYYNGEERAKGNILERFSAQQFPDLHSELNLSSLELGDSALYFCASSVRGVNYGYTFGSGTRLTVV.

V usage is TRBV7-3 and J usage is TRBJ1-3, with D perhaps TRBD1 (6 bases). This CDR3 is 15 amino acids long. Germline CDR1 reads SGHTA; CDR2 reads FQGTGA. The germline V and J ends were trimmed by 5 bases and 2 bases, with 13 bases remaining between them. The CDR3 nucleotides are TGTGCCAGCAGCCCCCAAGGGGGTGCTGGAAACACCATATATTTT. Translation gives CASSPQGGAGNTIYF. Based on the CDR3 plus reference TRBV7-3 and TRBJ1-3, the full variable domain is GAGVSQTPSNKVTEKGKYVELRCDPISGHTALYWYRQSLGQGPEFLIYFQGTGAADDSGLPNDRFFAVRPEGSVSTLKIQRTERGDSAVYLCASSPQGGAGNTIYFGEGSWLTVV.

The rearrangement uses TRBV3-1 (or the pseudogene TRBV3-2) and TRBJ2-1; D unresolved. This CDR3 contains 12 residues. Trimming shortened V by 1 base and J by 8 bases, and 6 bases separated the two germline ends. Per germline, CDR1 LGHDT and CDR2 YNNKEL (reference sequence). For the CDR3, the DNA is TGTGCCAGCAGCCAAGGACTCTATGAGCAGTTCTTC. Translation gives CASSQGLYEQFF.

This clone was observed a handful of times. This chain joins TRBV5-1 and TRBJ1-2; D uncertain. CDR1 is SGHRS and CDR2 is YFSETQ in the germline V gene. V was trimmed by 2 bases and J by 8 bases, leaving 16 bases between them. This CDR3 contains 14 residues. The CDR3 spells CASSFGLQAAGYTF. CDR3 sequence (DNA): TGCGCCAGCAGCTTCGGCCTCCAGGCGGCAGGCTACACCTTC.

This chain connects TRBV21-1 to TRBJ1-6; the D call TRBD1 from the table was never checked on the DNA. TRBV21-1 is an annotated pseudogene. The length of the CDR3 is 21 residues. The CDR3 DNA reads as TGTGCCAGCAGCATAGGACGGGAACAGGGTCCGTCCATCTCCTATAATTCACCCCTCCACTTT. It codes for CASSIGREQGPSISYNSPLHF.

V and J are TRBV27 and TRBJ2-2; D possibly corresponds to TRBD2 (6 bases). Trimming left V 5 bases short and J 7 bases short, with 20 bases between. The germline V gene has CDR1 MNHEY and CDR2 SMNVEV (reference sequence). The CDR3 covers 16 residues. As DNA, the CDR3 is TGTGCCAGCAGTCCCTCCGGCCACCGAGCGGGCGGGGAGCTGTTTTTT. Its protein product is CASSPSGHRAGGELFF.

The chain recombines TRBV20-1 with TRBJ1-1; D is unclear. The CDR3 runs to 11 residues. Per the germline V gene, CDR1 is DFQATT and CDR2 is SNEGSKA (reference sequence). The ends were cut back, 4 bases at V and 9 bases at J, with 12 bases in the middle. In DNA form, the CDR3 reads TGCAGTGCTATTGACGGTCCTCAAGCTTTCTTT. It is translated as CSAIDGPQAFF.

CDR3 protein: CASSLRRARGAGELFF. In DNA, the CDR3 is TGTGCCAGCAGTTTACGCCGGGCCCGCGGCGCCGGGGAGCTGTTTTTT. The chain employs TRBV27 and TRBJ2-2; D is unclear. The CDR3 consists of 16 residues. The germline CDR1 and CDR2 sequences are MNHEY and SMNVEV (reference sequence). The V gene lost 2 bases and the J gene lost 6 bases, with 16 bases spanning the gap.

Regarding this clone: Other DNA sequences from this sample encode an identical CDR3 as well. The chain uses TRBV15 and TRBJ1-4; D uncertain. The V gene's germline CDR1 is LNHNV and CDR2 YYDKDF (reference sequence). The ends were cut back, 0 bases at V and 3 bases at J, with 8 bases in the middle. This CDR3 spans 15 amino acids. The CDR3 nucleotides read TGTGCCACCAGCAGAGATTCGGGATCTAATGAAAAACTGTTTTTT. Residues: CATSRDSGSNEKLFF.

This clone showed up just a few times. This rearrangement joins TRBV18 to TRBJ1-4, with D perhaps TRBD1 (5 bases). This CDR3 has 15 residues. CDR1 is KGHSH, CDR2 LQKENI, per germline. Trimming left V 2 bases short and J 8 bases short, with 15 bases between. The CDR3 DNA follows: TGTGCCAGCTCACCAGATCAGGGAGGAAAGGAAAAACTGTTTTTT. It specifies CASSPDQGGKEKLFF.